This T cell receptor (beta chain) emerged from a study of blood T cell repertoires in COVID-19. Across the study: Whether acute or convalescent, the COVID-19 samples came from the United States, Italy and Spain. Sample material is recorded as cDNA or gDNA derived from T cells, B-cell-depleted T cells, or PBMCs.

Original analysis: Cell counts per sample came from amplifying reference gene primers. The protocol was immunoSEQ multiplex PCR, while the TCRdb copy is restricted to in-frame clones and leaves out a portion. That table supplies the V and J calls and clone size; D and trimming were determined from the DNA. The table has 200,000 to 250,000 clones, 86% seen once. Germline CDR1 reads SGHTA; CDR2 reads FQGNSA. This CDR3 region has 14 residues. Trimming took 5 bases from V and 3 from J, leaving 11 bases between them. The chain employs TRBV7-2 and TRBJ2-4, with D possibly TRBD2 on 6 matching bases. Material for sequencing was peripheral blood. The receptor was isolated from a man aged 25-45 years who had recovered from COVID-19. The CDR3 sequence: CASSRTGVKNIQYF. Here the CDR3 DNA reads TGTGCCAGCAGCCGTACGGGGGTCAAAAACATTCAGTACTTC.